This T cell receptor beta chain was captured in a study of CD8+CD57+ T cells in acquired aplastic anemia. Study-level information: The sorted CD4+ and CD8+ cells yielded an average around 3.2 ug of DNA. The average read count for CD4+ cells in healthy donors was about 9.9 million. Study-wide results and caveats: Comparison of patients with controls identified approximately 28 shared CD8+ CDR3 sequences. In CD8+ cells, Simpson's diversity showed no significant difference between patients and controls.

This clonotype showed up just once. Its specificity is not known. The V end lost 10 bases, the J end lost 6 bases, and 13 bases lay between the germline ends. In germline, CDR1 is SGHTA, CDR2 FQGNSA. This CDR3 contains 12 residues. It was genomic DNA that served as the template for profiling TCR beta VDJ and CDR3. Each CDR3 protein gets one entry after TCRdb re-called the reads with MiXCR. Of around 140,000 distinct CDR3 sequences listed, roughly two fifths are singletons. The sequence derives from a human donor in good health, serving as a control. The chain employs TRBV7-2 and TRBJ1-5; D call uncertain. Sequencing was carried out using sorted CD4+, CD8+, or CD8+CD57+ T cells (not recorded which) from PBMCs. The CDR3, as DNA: TGTGCCAACAGTCGCCCCGGTCAGCCCCAGCATTTT. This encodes CANSRPGQPQHF.